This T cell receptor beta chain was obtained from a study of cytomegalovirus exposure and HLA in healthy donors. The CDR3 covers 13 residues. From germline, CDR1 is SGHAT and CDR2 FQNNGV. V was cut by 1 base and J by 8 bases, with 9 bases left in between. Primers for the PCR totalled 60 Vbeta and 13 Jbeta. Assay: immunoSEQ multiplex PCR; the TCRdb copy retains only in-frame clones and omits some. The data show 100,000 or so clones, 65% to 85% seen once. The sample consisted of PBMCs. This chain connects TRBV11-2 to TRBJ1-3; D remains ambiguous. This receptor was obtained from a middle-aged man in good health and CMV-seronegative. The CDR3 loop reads CASSLAQEDTIYF. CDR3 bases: TGTGCCAGCAGCTTAGCCCAGGAGGACACCATATATTTT.